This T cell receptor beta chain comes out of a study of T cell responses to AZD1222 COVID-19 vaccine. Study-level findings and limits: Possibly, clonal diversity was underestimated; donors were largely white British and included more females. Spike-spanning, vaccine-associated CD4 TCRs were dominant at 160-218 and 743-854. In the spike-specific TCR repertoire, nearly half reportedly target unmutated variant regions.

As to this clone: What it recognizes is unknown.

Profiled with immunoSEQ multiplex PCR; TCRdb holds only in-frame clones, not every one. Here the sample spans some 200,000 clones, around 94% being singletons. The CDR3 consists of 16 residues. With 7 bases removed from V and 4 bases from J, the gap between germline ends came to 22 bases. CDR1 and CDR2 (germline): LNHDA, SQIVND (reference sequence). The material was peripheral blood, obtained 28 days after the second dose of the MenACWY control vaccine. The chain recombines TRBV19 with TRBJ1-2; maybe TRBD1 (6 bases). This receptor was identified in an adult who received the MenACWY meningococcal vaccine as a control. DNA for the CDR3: TGTGCCAGTACCCGCGGGGGGGGGCGTCTGCTCTATGGCTACACCTTC. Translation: CASTRGGGRLLYGYTF.